The 19 T cell receptor beta chains presented below share a single source sample, sequenced in a study of neoadjuvant anti-PD-1 for oral cavity cancer. The time point here: after neoadjuvant nivolumab, at surgical resection. Sequencing was performed with immunoSEQ multiplex PCR; in TCRdb, only in-frame clones are kept and a portion is missing. Of roughly 24,000 clones listed, roughly 30% are singletons. The source was tumor tissue, collected after nivolumab (anti-PD-1) treatment. All receptors derive from a person aged 35 to 85 with oral cavity squamous cell carcinoma.

This clone was seen more than once but under ten times. The genes are TRBV18 and TRBJ1-5; D call uncertain. V lost 2 bases and J lost 0, with 5 bases in between. The CDR3 is 14 residues long. CDR1 KGHSH and CDR2 LQKENI come from the germline V gene. The CDR3 DNA follows: TGTGCCAGCTCACCAGGGAATAGCAATCAGCCCCAGCATTTT. This sequence encodes CASSPGNSNQPQHF.

The chain recombines TRBV5-1 with TRBJ2-3, with TRBD2 matching 8 bases. CDR1 SGHRS and CDR2 YFSETQ come from the germline V gene. The CDR3 covers 17 residues. V lost 0 bases, J lost 1 base, and 7 bases stayed unmatched. This chain's CDR3 is CASSLEVPGGGTDTQYF. The CDR3 DNA sequence: TGCGCCAGCAGCTTGGAGGTTCCCGGGGGGGGCACAGATACGCAGTATTTT.

This clone came up a few times. This chain connects TRBV7-6 to TRBJ1-5; D gene unclear. The germline V and J ends were trimmed by 5 bases and 1 base, with 3 bases remaining between them. Looked up from germline, CDR1 is SGHVS and CDR2 is FNYEAQ. The CDR3 spans 12 residues. CDR3 in amino acids: CASSHSNQPQHF. Here the CDR3 DNA reads TGTGCCAGCAGCCACAGCAATCAGCCCCAGCATTTT.

The chain joins TRBV9 to TRBJ2-1; 10 nucleotides align to TRBD2. V lost 0 bases to trimming and J lost 8 bases; unmatched junction nucleotides: 5. This CDR3 contains 15 residues. Germline V gene lookup returns CDR1 SGDLS and CDR2 YYNGEE. CDR3: CASSVGVAGGYEQFF. CDR3 nucleotide sequence: TGTGCCAGCAGCGTAGGAGTAGCGGGAGGATATGAGCAGTTCTTC.

This clone was counted a single time. The V and J genes are TRBV6-6 and TRBJ2-7, with D perhaps being TRBD1 or TRBD2 (5 bases each). CDR1 and CDR2 from the germline V gene are MNHNY and SVGAGI (reference sequence). Trimming removed 6 bases at V and 3 bases at J, with 15 bases between. The CDR3 totals 14 residues. The DNA of the CDR3 is TGTGCCAGCAGGTGGCCGGGGCCTGACTACGAGCAGTACTTC. It specifies CASRWPGPDYEQYF.

This clone is judged medium-sized. The V and J genes are TRBV27 and TRBJ1-4; D unclear. Trimming removed 1 base from V and 3 bases from J, with 9 bases in between. CDR3 size: 15 residues. The germline V gene has CDR1 MNHEY and CDR2 SMNVEV (reference sequence). The chain's CDR3 is CASSLFGYANEKLFF. In DNA form, the CDR3 reads TGTGCCAGCAGTTTATTTGGTTATGCTAATGAAAAACTGTTTTTT.

This clone was counted between two and nine times. The gene calls are TRBV15 and TRBJ2-5; maybe TRBD2 (7 bases). The CDR3 is 14 residues long. Per germline, CDR1 LNHNV and CDR2 YYDKDF (reference sequence). Trimming removed 4 bases from V and 5 bases from J, with 14 bases in between. CDR3 in amino acids: CATSTRGGMETQYF. CDR3 coding DNA: TGTGCCACCAGCACGAGGGGGGGCATGGAGACCCAGTACTTC. The full variable domain, completed using reference TRBV15 and TRBJ2-5, is DAMVIQNPRYQVTQFGKPVTLSCSQTLNHNVMYWYQQKSSQAPKLLFHYYDKDFNNEADTPDNFQSRRPNTSFCFLDIRSPGLGDTAMYLCATSTRGGMETQYFGPGTRLLVL.

This clone appeared many times. The chain employs TRBV5-6 and TRBJ2-1; 12 bases fit TRBD1. V shed 3 bases and J 9 bases; nucleotides not matched to a gene: 4. The CDR3 covers 14 residues. CDR1 is SGHDT, CDR2 YYEEEE, per germline. CDR3 bases: TGTGCCAGCAGCTGGGGACAGGGGGCAAGTGAGCAGTTCTTC. This translates into CASSWGQGASEQFF. The complete variable domain, with remaining parts taken from reference TRBV5-6 and TRBJ2-1, reads DAGVTQSPTHLIKTRGQQVTLRCSPKSGHDTVSWYQQALGQGPQFIFQYYEEEERQRGNFPDRFSGHQFPNYSSELNVNALLLGDSALYLCASSWGQGASEQFFGPGTRLTVL.

This chain joins TRBV28 and TRBJ2-7; D unclear. Between the trimmed V and J ends, which lost 7 bases and 2 bases, there was a span of 15 bases. The CDR3 is made up of 14 amino acids. Germline V gene sequence: CDR1 MDHEN, CDR2 SYDVKM. As DNA, the CDR3 is TGTGCCAGCACCGAACGATCGTCCCCCTACGAGCAGTACTTC. Amino acid sequence: CASTERSSPYEQYF. Together with reference TRBV28 and TRBJ2-7, the CDR3 gives the full variable domain: DVKVTQSSRYLVKRTGEKVFLECVQDMDHENMFWYRQDPGLGLRLIYFSYDVKMKEKGDIPEGYSVSREKKERFSLILESASTNQTSMYLCASTERSSPYEQYFGPGTRLTVT.

This clone was counted a few times. The CDR3: CASRRTSGTGYEQYF. DNA for the CDR3: TGCGCCAGCAGGAGAACCTCCGGGACAGGCTACGAGCAGTACTTC. J is TRBJ2-7 and V is TRBV5-1, with 8 bases that match TRBD1. The CDR3 is made up of 15 amino acids. From germline, CDR1 is SGHRS and CDR2 YFSETQ. The J segment lost 3 bases and the V segment lost 5 bases, leaving 10 bases of the junction unmatched. Complete variable domain (other parts from reference TRBV5-1 and TRBJ2-7): KAGVTQTPRYLIKTRGQQVTLSCSPISGHRSVSWYQQTPGQGLQFLFEYFSETQRNKGNFPGRFSGRQFSNSRSEMNVSTLELGDSALYLCASRRTSGTGYEQYFGPGTRLTVT.

This rearrangement joins TRBV10-3 to TRBJ2-7; the D gene could be TRBD1 or TRBD2 (5 bases each). Germline CDR1 is ENHRY and CDR2 is SYGVKD. The CDR3 is made up of 14 amino acids. The germline V and J ends were trimmed by 11 bases and 3 bases, with 20 bases remaining between them. The CDR3 bases are TGTGCCTCCCTAGGGGCAGGGAGACTCTACGAGCAGTACTTC. Translation: CASLGAGRLYEQYF.

V gene TRBV29-1 combines with J gene TRBJ1-5; TRBD1 is a possible D gene (5 bases). This CDR3 has 15 residues. Germline V gives CDR1 SQVTM, CDR2 ANQGSEA. The V and J ends lost 4 bases and 1 base respectively, with 14 bases between them. The CDR3 DNA sequence: TGCAGCGTTGCCCTCGGGGCGGGGAGCAATCAGCCCCAGCATTTT. Translated, it gives CSVALGAGSNQPQHF.

This clone was seen more than once but under ten times. This rearrangement joins TRBV7-9 to TRBJ2-3; D may be TRBD1 (6 bases). The length of the CDR3 is 14 residues. The V and J ends lost 6 bases and 0 bases respectively, with 10 bases between them. The germline CDR1 and CDR2 sequences are SEHNR and FQNEAQ (reference sequence). CDR3 nucleotide sequence: TGTGCCAGCAGGCAACAGGGTAGCACAGATACGCAGTATTTT. As protein: CASRQQGSTDTQYF.

The rearrangement uses TRBV7-9 and TRBJ2-3; no reliable D call. The CDR3 is made up of 13 amino acids. Between the trimmed V and J ends, which lost 3 bases and 2 bases, there was a span of 6 bases. The germline gives CDR1 SEHNR, CDR2 FQNEAQ (reference sequence). The CDR3 protein is CASSLVSTDTQYF. The DNA of the CDR3 is TGTGCCAGCAGCTTGGTCTCCACAGATACGCAGTATTTT.

This clone was counted between two and nine times. The chain recombines TRBV29-1 with TRBJ1-4; maybe TRBD1 (5 bases). V lost 4 bases and J 11 bases, leaving 11 bases between the germline ends. Germline CDR1 SQVTM, CDR2 ANQGSEA. The CDR3 contains 11 residues. The CDR3 DNA reads as TGCAGCGTTGTATCGGGGACGAAACTGTTTTTT. It translates to CSVVSGTKLFF.

The CDR3 is CASSQRTGGGNTIYF. The DNA for the CDR3 is TGCGCCAGCAGCCAAAGGACAGGGGGTGGAAACACCATATATTTT. This chain joins TRBV4-1 and TRBJ1-3; 10 bases are a match to TRBD1. J lost 3 bases, V lost 2 bases, and 1 base had no gene match. This CDR3 has 15 amino acids. CDR1 MGHRA and CDR2 YSYEKL come from the germline V gene.

The V gene is TRBV5-8, the J gene TRBJ2-3; D might be TRBD2 (6 bases). This CDR3 is built from 14 residues. CDR1 and CDR2 from the germline V gene are SGHTS and YDEGEE. V was cut by 1 base and J by 7 bases, with 13 bases left in between. The CDR3 is CASSLSFRGNTQYF. The CDR3 region has the DNA TGTGCCAGCAGCTTGTCTTTTCGGGGGAATACGCAGTATTTT.

The rearrangement joins TRBV11-1 to TRBJ1-4, with D tentatively TRBD1 (5 bases). The V end was cut by 3 bases, the J end by 7 bases, with 24 bases between. CDR3 length equals 18 residues. Germline CDR1 SGHAT, CDR2 FQDESV (reference sequence). CDR3 sequence reads: CASSFSPGPASSGEKLFF. The DNA of the CDR3 is TGTGCCAGCAGCTTCAGTCCGGGGCCAGCCTCCTCAGGTGAAAAACTGTTTTTT.

There are a few counts of this clone. The gene calls are TRBV7-9 and TRBJ2-3; D might be TRBD2 (5 bases). Germline V gene data show CDR1 as SEHNR and CDR2 as FQNEAQ (reference sequence). The germline V and J ends were trimmed by 5 bases and 4 bases, with 13 bases remaining between them. The CDR3 loop spans 14 amino acids. The CDR3 region has the DNA TGTGCCAGCAGCCCTCAAGAGAGGGCAGATACGCAGTATTTT. Protein product: CASSPQERADTQYF. Full variable domain (outside the CDR3, taken from reference TRBV7-9 and TRBJ2-3): DTGVSQNPRHKITKRGQNVTFRCDPISEHNRLYWYRQTLGQGPEFLTYFQNEAQLEKSRLLSDRFSAERPKGSFSTLEIQRTEQGDSAMYLCASSPQERADTQYFGPGTRLTVL.